This T cell receptor (beta chain) was recorded in a study of T cell clonotyping in hematopoietic cell transplantation. Assay: immunoSEQ multiplex PCR; the TCRdb copy retains only in-frame clones and omits some. The data show tens of thousands of clones, with roughly 88% seen just once and 3% to 4% held by the top ten. As for time point: recipient sample about 28 days before transplant, after cytoreduction. The CDR3 is 14 residues long. Germline loops: CDR1 SGHNT, CDR2 YENEEA. Between the trimmed V and J ends, which lost 3 bases and 6 bases, there was a span of 12 bases. Study-wide points: CD4 and CD8 repertoire contributions could not be separated without sorting. After transplant, recipient diversity fell while pathologically expanded clonotypes grew through day 180.

With regard to this clone: Its target is unknown.

The receptor was derived from a man aged 18-30 years with biphenotypic leukemia. Some clones in this sample may be carry-over from other donors' samples. The sample here was peripheral blood mononuclear cells, taken before stem cell transplant. The chain recombines TRBV11-3 with TRBJ2-4; D could derive from TRBD1 or TRBD2 (5 bases each). The CDR3 here is CASSLIGGGNIQYF. The CDR3 DNA follows: TGTGCCAGCAGCTTGATTGGTGGGGGAAACATTCAGTACTTC.